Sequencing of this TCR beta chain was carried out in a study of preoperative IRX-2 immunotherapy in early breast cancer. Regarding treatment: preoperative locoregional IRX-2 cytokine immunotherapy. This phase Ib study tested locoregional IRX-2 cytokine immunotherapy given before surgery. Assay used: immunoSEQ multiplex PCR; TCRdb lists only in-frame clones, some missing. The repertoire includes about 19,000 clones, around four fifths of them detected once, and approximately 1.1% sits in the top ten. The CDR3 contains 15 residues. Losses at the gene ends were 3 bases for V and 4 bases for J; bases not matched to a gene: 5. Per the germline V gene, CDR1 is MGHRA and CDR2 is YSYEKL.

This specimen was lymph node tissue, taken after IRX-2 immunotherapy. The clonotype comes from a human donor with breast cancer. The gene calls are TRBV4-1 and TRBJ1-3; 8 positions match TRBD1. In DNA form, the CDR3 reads TGCGCCAGCAGCCAGGACCGGGACAGGGGAAACACCATATATTTT. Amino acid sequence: CASSQDRDRGNTIYF.